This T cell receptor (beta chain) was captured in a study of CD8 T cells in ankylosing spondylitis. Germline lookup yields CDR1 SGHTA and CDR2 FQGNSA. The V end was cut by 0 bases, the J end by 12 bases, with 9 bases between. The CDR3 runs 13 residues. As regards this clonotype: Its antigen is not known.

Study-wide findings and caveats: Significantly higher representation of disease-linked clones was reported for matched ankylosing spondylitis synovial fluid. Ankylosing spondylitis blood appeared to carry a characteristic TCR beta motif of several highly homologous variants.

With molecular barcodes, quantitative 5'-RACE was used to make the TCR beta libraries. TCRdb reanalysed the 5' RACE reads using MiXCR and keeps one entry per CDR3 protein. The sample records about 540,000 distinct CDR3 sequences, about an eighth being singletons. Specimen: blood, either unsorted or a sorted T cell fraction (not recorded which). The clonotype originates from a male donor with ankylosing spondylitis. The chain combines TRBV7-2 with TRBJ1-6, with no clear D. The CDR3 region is CASSLARSKPLHF. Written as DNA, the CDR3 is TGTGCCAGCAGCTTAGCCCGCTCGAAACCCCTCCACTTT.